This record covers a single T cell receptor beta chain. The antigen is not known. This sample was included in a study of T cell responses to AZD1222 COVID-19 vaccine. Study-level findings and limits: Females made up more of the donors, who were largely white British, and clonal diversity may have come out too low. Only 5 or 6 AZD1222 recipients were seropositive at baseline. Spike-specific TCR breadth and depth went up after people got two AZD1222 doses.

Second-dose timings of about 4 or about 12 weeks were pooled. This CDR3 region has 13 residues. V shed 3 bases and J shed 4 bases, with 10 bases lying between them. Germline lookup yields CDR1 SGHVS and CDR2 FQNEAQ. Clones were sequenced by immunoSEQ multiplex PCR, and TCRdb holds only the in-frame ones, with some missing. This sample has some 150,000 clones, with more than 70% found just once. The sample in question was peripheral blood, obtained 28 days after the second AZD1222 dose. This receptor was identified in an adult who received the AZD1222 COVID-19 vaccine. The chain carries TRBV7-8 and TRBJ2-7; D uncertain. The CDR3 reads CASSFGPEYEQYF. The CDR3 DNA reads TGTGCCAGCAGCTTCGGACCGGAGTACGAGCAGTACTTC.